This T cell receptor beta chain was recorded in a study of shared T cell receptors in the human thymus. This CDR3 contains 14 residues. Germline CDR1 reads LNHDA; CDR2 reads SQIVND (reference sequence). Trimming shortened V by 7 bases and J by 3 bases, and 15 bases separated the two germline ends. Clones were read by immunoSEQ multiplex PCR, and TCRdb kept only the in-frame ones, dropping some. The table lists 500,000 to 750,000 clones, more than 75% of them singletons, with 0.01% in the top ten. The same sample was also studied in work on human thymus T cells.

This chain joins TRBV19 and TRBJ1-1, with D perhaps matching TRBD1 (5 bases). This receptor was identified in a boy younger than two with a congenital heart defect. Sequencing used thymocytes. This CDR3 is CASNRQIKDTEAFF. The CDR3 nucleotides are TGTGCCAGTAACAGACAGATTAAGGACACTGAAGCTTTCTTT.